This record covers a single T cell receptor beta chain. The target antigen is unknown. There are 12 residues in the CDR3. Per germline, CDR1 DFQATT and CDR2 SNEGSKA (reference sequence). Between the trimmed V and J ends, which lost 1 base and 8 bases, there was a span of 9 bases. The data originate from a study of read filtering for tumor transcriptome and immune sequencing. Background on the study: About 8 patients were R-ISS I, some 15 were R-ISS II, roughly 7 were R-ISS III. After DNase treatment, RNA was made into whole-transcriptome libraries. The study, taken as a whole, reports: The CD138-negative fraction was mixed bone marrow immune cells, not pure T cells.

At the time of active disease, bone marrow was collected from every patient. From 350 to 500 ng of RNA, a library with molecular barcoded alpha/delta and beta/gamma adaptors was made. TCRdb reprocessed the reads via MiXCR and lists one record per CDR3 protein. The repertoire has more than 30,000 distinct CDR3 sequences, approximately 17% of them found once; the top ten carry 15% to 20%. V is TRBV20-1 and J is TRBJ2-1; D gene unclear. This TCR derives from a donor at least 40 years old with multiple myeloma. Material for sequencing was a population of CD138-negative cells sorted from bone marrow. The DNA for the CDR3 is TGCAGTGCTAGAGTACCCCACGATGAGCAGTTCTTC. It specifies CSARVPHDEQFF.